Listed below are T cell receptor beta chains from one sample, sequenced in a study of beta chain features in type 1 diabetes. Profiled with immunoSEQ multiplex PCR; TCRdb holds only in-frame clones, not every one. The sample consists of around 340,000 clones, 9.3% of them appearing once. The sample was central memory CD4+ T cells from blood. The receptors were sampled from a man younger than 45 with type 1 diabetes. Each CDR3 is given with its conserved first and last residue. D genes are given only for firm matches. Clone size is given for some rows only: seen once, a few or many times, or a class if the clone is expanded.

j_call d_call clone_size v_call cdr3_length cdr3_aa cdr3_nt
TRBJ2-1 - many TRBV2 14 CASRAGTINNEQFF TGTGCCAGCAGAGCCGGGACGATAAACAATGAGCAGTTCTTC
TRBJ1-1 - - TRBV2 11 CASNSNTEAFF TGTGCCAGCAACTCGAACACTGAAGCTTTCTTT
TRBJ2-3 TRBD1 - TRBV9 14 CASSSGQGADTQYF TGTGCCAGCAGCTCCGGACAGGGGGCAGATACGCAGTATTTT
TRBJ2-3 - - TRBV29-1 16 CSVEDVGLGASDTQYF TGCAGCGTTGAAGATGTTGGGCTCGGGGCCTCAGATACGCAGTATTTT
TRBJ1-4 - - TRBV28 10 CASGNEKLFF TGTGCCAGCGGTAATGAAAAACTGTTTTTT
TRBJ2-5 - many TRBV30 11 CAWSSEETQYF TGTGCCTGGAGTAGCGAGGAGACCCAGTACTTC
TRBJ2-7 - few TRBV6-1 13 CASSAGIRYEQYF TGTGCCAGCAGTGCCGGGATAAGATACGAGCAGTACTTC
TRBJ1-5 - - TRBV21-1 15 CASSKVRGVDQPQHF TGTGCCAGCAGCAAAGTACGGGGGGTAGATCAGCCCCAGCATTTT
TRBJ2-3 - few TRBV9 15 CASSGGLHGTDTQYF TGTGCCAGCAGCGGCGGCCTACATGGCACAGATACGCAGTATTTT
TRBJ2-3 TRBD2 many TRBV4-3 16 CASSQGPGGPTDTQYF TGCGCCAGCAGCCAAGGGCCGGGGGGGCCTACAGATACGCAGTATTTT
TRBJ1-1 - - TRBV21-1 17 CASSKDGQGAANTEAFF TGTGCCAGCAGCAAAGATGGCCAGGGGGCTGCGAACACTGAAGCTTTCTTT
TRBJ2-1 TRBD2 many TRBV27 15 CASSSSTSDYNEQFF TGTGCCAGCAGTTCCAGCACTAGCGACTACAATGAGCAGTTCTTC
TRBJ2-7 TRBD1 few TRBV7-2 14 CASSLRDSSYEQYF TGTGCCAGCAGCCTGAGGGACAGCTCCTACGAGCAGTACTTC
TRBJ1-2 - few TRBV18 14 CASSPPQLHYGYTF TGTGCCAGCTCACCACCTCAACTGCACTATGGCTACACCTTC
TRBJ2-3 TRBD1 few TRBV28 15 CASSFIGQGADTQYF TGTGCCAGCAGTTTCATCGGACAGGGTGCAGATACGCAGTATTTT
TRBJ2-7 - few TRBV15 14 CATSRGSPFYEQYF TGTGCCACCAGCCGGGGGTCACCTTTCTACGAGCAGTACTTC